The 8 T cell receptor beta chains below all came from one sample that was sequenced in a study of T cells after yellow fever vaccination. TCRdb fed the 5' RACE reads into MiXCR, producing one record per CDR3 protein. Of about 360,000 distinct CDR3 sequences listed, around 6.5% are singletons. The sequenced sample was PBMCs, obtained 5 days after the yellow fever booster vaccination. Receptors originate from a man aged 30 to 39 who received the YFV17D yellow fever vaccine.

This clonotype was recorded a few times. The chain has TRBV7-9 and TRBJ2-5; possibly TRBD2 for D (6 bases). The CDR3 contains 13 residues. V was trimmed by 5 bases and J by 3 bases, leaving 10 bases between them. Germline CDR1 is SEHNR and CDR2 is FQNEAQ (reference sequence). In DNA, the CDR3 is TGTGCCAGCAGCCCGTGGGGGGAAGAGACCCAGTACTTC. Residues: CASSPWGEETQYF.

This clonotype was counted a few times. The chain uses TRBV29-1 and TRBJ2-3; maybe TRBD2 (5 bases). The CDR3 totals 13 residues. V shed 7 bases and J shed 2 bases, with 13 bases lying between them. Germline CDR1 and CDR2: SQVTM and ANQGSEA. The CDR3 loop is CSAGLAFTDTQYF. In DNA, the CDR3 is TGCAGCGCTGGTCTAGCTTTCACAGATACGCAGTATTTT.

This clonotype was counted at least ten times. V usage is TRBV14 and J usage is TRBJ2-1; D not certain. The CDR3 runs 13 residues. Germline V gene sequence: CDR1 SGHDN, CDR2 FVKESK. V lost 4 bases to trimming and J lost 3 bases, with 7 bases between them. The CDR3: CASSLTYYNEQFF. The CDR3 bases are TGTGCCAGCAGCCTGACCTACTACAATGAGCAGTTCTTC.

A few counts support this clonotype. The rearrangement joins TRBV5-1 to TRBJ2-4, with D perhaps matching TRBD1 or TRBD2 (5 bases each). Trimming stripped 4 bases from V and 1 base from J, with 15 bases between. The CDR3 has 16 residues. The germline V gene has CDR1 SGHRS and CDR2 YFSETQ. CDR3 residues: CASSLGPGTAKNIQYF. Here the CDR3 DNA reads TGCGCCAGCAGCCTCGGACCGGGGACGGCCAAAAACATTCAGTACTTC.

Only a few counts were recorded for this clonotype. This chain joins TRBV5-5 and TRBJ2-6, with D possibly TRBD1 on 6 matching bases. Germline CDR1 SGHKS, CDR2 YYEKEE (reference sequence). V was shortened by 1 base and J by 3 bases, with 8 bases between the two germline ends. This CDR3 is built from 15 residues. The CDR3 here is CASSLTGLGANVLTF. CDR3 nucleotides: TGTGCCAGCAGCTTGACAGGGCTTGGGGCCAACGTCCTGACTTTC.

This clonotype occurred a few times. This rearrangement joins TRBV20-1 to TRBJ2-7; D not certain. Deletions cut 2 bases from V and 3 bases from J, with 14 bases between. This CDR3 has 14 residues. CDR1 and CDR2 from the germline V gene are DFQATT and SNEGSKA (reference sequence). CDR3 bases: TGCAGTGCTAGAACAAAACGAAAAAGCTACGAGCAGTACTTC. Translation gives CSARTKRKSYEQYF.

This clonotype has just a few counts. The chain combines TRBV29-1 with TRBJ2-5, with 9 positions matching TRBD1. J gave up 4 bases and V 6 bases, and 9 bases lay outside the gene matches. The length of the CDR3 is 14 residues. Germline values: CDR1 SQVTM, CDR2 ANQGSEA. The CDR3 region is CSVAADRGGETQYF. CDR3 sequence (DNA): TGCAGCGTAGCCGCGGACAGGGGAGGAGAGACCCAGTACTTC.

J is TRBJ1-1 and V is TRBV20-1; D is undetermined. Per the germline V gene, CDR1 is DFQATT and CDR2 is SNEGSKA (reference sequence). The ends were cut back, 6 bases at V and 5 bases at J, with 16 bases in the middle. The CDR3 has 13 amino acids. CDR3 in amino acids: CSAQAVLGTEAFF. DNA of the CDR3: TGCAGTGCCCAAGCCGTTCTGGGGACTGAAGCTTTCTTT.